This TCR beta chain is from a study of beta chain features in type 1 diabetes. Study-level findings and limits: Equally in patients and controls, PCR might preferentially amplify shorter templates.

This CDR3 contains 16 residues. From germline, CDR1 is SGHTA and CDR2 FQGTGA. V was pared by 3 bases and J by 2 bases, with 5 bases of the junction left unmatched. Reverse transcription of all isolated RNA meant that expressed TCRB transcripts were sequenced. Deep immunoSEQ sequencing covered naive, central memory and regulatory T cell samples. TCRdb keeps only in-frame clones here, not all; method: immunoSEQ multiplex PCR. The sample carries more than 350,000 clones, 10% to 12% recorded once. The collection from each donor was one heparinised blood draw averaging around 100 mL. This clone appeared a few times. What it recognizes is unknown.

Material: naive CD4+ T cells from blood. This receptor was identified in a woman under 30 in good health. This chain joins TRBV7-3 and TRBJ2-3; 10 bases are shared with TRBD2. As DNA, the CDR3 is TGTGCCAGCAGCTTCGTAGCGGGAGGCTACACAGATACGCAGTATTTT. Translation: CASSFVAGGYTDTQYF. Using reference TRBV7-3 and TRBJ2-3 for the parts outside the CDR3, the full variable domain is GAGVSQTPSNKVTEKGKYVELRCDPISGHTALYWYRQSLGQGPEFLIYFQGTGAADDSGLPNDRFFAVRPEGSVSTLKIQRTERGDSAVYLCASSFVAGGYTDTQYFGPGTRLTVL.